This is a list of T cell receptor beta chains from one sample in a study of T cells in Graves' hyperthyroidism and ophthalmopathy. In TCRdb, the multiplex PCR reads were re-called with MiXCR into one record per CDR3 protein. The sample has some 620,000 distinct CDR3 sequences; 15% to 20% are singletons. The material sequenced was blood. All receptors come from a woman aged 30 to 39 with Graves' hyperthyroidism. CDR3s include the opening cysteine and the closing phenylalanine or tryptophan. D genes are given only for firm matches. Some rows have no size entry. The others give once, few or many, or a class for an expanded clone.

clone size	V gene	D gene	CDR3 length	J gene	CDR3 protein	CDR3 DNA
many	TRBV28	TRBD1	14	TRBJ1-4	CASSQSGGDEKLFF	TGTGCCAGCAGTCAATCAGGGGGTGATGAAAAACTGTTTTTT
.	TRBV14	.	15	TRBJ2-7	CASSQDWSRGGEQYF	TGTGCCAGCAGCCAAGATTGGAGCAGGGGGGGCGAGCAGTACTTC
.	TRBV6-1	.	15	TRBJ2-2	CASITPSMNTGELFF	TGTGCCAGCATAACCCCAAGTATGAACACCGGGGAGCTGTTTTTT
.	TRBV3-1	TRBD2	15	TRBJ2-3	CTSTQTSGLTDTQYF	TGTACCAGCACCCAAACTAGCGGGCTCACAGATACGCAGTATTTT
few	TRBV14	TRBD1	14	TRBJ2-6	CASTTGAGANVLTF	TGTGCCAGCACCACAGGGGCTGGGGCCAACGTCCTGACTTTC
few	TRBV6-1	TRBD1	14	TRBJ2-3	CASSPGTDIDTQYF	TGTGCCAGCAGTCCCGGGACAGATATAGATACGCAGTATTTT
many	TRBV30	.	16	TRBJ1-2	CAWSLYSALSNYGYTF	TGTGCCTGGAGTCTTTATTCGGCCCTCTCTAACTATGGCTACACCTTC
many	TRBV7-9	.	13	TRBJ2-5	CASKFTGSETQYF	TGTGCCAGCAAGTTTACGGGGTCGGAGACCCAGTACTTC
.	TRBV6-1	.	14	TRBJ2-3	CASMGPPPMDTQYF	TGTGCCAGCATGGGACCCCCACCGATGGATACGCAGTATTTT
many	TRBV11-2	.	16	TRBJ2-1	CASSSPGAASGREQFF	TGTGCCAGCAGCTCCCCCGGGGCAGCGTCGGGGAGGGAGCAGTTCTTC
few	TRBV28	TRBD2	16	TRBJ2-7	CASSLLGTSGSYEQYF	TGTGCCAGCAGTCTCCTAGGGACTAGCGGATCCTACGAGCAGTACTTC
few	TRBV15	.	18	TRBJ2-1	CATSRRFAGVLSYNEQFF	TGTGCCACCAGCAGAAGATTCGCAGGGGTTCTTTCCTACAATGAGCAGTTCTTC
many	TRBV28	TRBD1	16	TRBJ1-5	CASSTGTGGYNQPQHF	TGTGCCAGCAGTACCGGGACAGGGGGCTACAATCAGCCCCAGCATTTT
many	TRBV13	.	16	TRBJ2-5	CASSPEEGGKRETQYF	TGTGCCAGCAGCCCAGAGGAGGGGGGAAAGAGGGAGACCCAGTACTTC
many	TRBV5-8	.	13	TRBJ2-5	CASSPDTQETQYF	TGTGCCAGCAGCCCGGACACACAAGAGACCCAGTACTTC
.	TRBV19	.	15	TRBJ2-1	CASSWTAQGPNEQFF	TGTGCCAGTAGTTGGACAGCGCAAGGTCCCAATGAGCAGTTCTTC
.	TRBV20-1	TRBD1	15	TRBJ1-3	CSARGATGAGNTIYF	TGCAGTGCTAGAGGTGCGACAGGGGCTGGAAACACCATATATTTT
.	TRBV5-1	TRBD2	14	TRBJ2-7	CASSLWEGTYEQYF	TGCGCCAGCAGCTTATGGGAGGGTACCTACGAGCAGTACTTC
few	TRBV12-3/TRBV12-4	TRBD1	14	TRBJ2-7	CASSSGTGVVEQYF	TGTGCCAGCAGTTCCGGGACAGGGGTAGTCGAGCAGTACTTC
few	TRBV18	TRBD1	17	TRBJ1-5	CASSPPKTGRVIQPQHF	TGTGCCAGCTCACCACCGAAGACAGGGAGGGTTATTCAGCCCCAGCATTTT
few	TRBV20-1	TRBD1	16	TRBJ1-6	CSAATTGTADNSPLHF	TGCAGTGCGGCTACAACCGGGACAGCCGATAATTCACCCCTCCACTTT
.	TRBV27	.	14	TRBJ1-5	CASSRGGNNQPQHF	TGTGCCAGCAGCCGGGGGGGAAATAATCAGCCCCAGCATTTT
.	TRBV28	.	12	TRBJ2-1	CASSFGTYEQFF	TGTGCCAGCAGTTTCGGGACATATGAGCAGTTCTTC
few	TRBV18	TRBD1	16	TRBJ1-1	CASSRGTGNLNTEAFF	TGTGCCAGCTCACGGGGGACAGGGAATTTGAACACTGAAGCTTTCTTT
many	TRBV6-1	TRBD2	16	TRBJ2-7	CASNSAEGSGRGEQYF	TGTGCCAGCAATTCGGCCGAAGGTAGCGGGAGAGGAGAGCAGTACTTC